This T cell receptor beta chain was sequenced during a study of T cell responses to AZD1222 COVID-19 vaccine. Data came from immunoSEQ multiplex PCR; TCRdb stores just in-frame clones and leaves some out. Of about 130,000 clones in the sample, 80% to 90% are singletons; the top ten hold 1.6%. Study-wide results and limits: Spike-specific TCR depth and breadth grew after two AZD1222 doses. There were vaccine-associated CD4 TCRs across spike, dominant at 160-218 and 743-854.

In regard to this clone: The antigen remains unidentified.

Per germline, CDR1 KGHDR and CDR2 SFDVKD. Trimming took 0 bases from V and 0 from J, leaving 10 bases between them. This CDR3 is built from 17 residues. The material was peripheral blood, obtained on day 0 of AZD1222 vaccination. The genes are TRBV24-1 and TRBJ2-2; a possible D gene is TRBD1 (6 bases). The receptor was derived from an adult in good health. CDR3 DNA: TGTGCCACCAGTGATTTGGACAGGCAGGCGAACACCGGGGAGCTGTTTTTT. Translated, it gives CATSDLDRQANTGELFF.